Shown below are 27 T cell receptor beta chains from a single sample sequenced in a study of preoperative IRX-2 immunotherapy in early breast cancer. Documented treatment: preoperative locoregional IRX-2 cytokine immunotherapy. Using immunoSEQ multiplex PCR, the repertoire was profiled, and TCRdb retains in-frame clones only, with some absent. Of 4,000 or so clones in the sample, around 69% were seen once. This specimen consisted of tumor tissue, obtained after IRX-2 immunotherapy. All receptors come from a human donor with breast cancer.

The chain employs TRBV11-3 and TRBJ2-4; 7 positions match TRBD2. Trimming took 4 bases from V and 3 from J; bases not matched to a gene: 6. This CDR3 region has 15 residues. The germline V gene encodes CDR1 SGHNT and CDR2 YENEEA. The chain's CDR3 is CASSSLSGGKNIQYF. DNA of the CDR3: TGTGCCAGCAGCTCGTTATCGGGGGGCAAAAACATTCAGTACTTC.

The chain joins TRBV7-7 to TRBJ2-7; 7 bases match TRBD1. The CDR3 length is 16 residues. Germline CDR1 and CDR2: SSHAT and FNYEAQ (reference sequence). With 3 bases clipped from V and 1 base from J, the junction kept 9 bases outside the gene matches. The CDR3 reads CASSLKFDRVSYEQYF. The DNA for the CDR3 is TGTGCCAGCAGCTTGAAGTTTGACAGGGTGTCCTACGAGCAGTACTTC. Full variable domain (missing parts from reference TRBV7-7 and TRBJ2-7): GAGVSQSPRYKVTKRGQDVTLRCDPISSHATLYWYQQALGQGPEFLTYFNYEAQPDKSGLPSDRFSAERPEGSISTLTIQRTEQRDSAMYRCASSLKFDRVSYEQYFGPGTRLTVT.

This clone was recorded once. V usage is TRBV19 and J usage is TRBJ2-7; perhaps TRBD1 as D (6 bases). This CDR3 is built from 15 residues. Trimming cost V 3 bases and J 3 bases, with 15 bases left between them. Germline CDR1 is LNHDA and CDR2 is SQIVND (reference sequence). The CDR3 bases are TGTGCCAGTAGTATCTCCCCGGGACAAAGCTACGAGCAGTACTTC. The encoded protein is CASSISPGQSYEQYF.

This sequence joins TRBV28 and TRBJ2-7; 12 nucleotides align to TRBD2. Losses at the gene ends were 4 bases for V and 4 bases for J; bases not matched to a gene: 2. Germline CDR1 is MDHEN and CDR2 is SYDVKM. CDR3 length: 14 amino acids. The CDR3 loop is CASSSLAGGYEQYF. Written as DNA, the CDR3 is TGTGCCAGCAGTTCACTAGCGGGAGGATACGAGCAGTACTTC.

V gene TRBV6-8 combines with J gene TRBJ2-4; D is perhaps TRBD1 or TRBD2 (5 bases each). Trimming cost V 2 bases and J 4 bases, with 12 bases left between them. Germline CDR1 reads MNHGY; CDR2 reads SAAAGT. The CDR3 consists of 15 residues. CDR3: CASSYRGAAKNIQYF. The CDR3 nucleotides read TGTGCCAGCAGTTACAGAGGGGCAGCTAAAAACATTCAGTACTTC.

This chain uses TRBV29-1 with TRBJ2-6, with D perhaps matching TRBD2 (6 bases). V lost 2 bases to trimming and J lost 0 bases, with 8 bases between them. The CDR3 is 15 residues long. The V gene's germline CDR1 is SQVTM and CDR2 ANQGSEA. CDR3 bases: TGCAGCGTTGAACGGGAGACCTCTGGGGCCAACGTCCTGACTTTC. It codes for CSVERETSGANVLTF.

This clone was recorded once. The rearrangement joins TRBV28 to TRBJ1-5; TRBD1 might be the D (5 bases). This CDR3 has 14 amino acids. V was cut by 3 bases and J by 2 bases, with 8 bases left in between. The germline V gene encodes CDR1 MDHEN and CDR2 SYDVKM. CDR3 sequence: CASSFLGGNQPQHF. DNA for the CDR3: TGTGCCAGCAGTTTTCTGGGGGGCAATCAGCCCCAGCATTTT.

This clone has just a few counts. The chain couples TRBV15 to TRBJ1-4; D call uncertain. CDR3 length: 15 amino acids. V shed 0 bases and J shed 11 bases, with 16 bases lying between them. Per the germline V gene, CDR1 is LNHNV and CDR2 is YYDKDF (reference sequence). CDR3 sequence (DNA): TGTGCCACCAGCAGAGATTATGGTGGCAAGGCGAAACTGTTTTTT. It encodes CATSRDYGGKAKLFF.

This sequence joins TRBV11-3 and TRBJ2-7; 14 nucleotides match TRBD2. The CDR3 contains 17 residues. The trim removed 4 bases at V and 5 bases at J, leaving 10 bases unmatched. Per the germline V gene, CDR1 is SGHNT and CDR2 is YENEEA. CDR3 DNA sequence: TGTGCCAGCAGCTGGACGGGGACTAGCGGGAGTTTCGACGAGCAGTACTTC. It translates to CASSWTGTSGSFDEQYF.

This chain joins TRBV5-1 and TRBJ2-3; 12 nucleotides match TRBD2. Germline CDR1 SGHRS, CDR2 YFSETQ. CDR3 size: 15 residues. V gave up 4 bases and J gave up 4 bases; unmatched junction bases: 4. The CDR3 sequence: CASSLAGGVADTQYF. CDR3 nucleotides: TGCGCCAGCAGCCTAGCGGGAGGGGTCGCAGATACGCAGTATTTT.

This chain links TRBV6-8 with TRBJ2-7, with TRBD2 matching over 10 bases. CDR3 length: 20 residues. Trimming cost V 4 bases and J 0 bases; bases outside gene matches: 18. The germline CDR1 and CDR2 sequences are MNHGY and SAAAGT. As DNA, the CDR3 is TGTGCCAGCAGTTCTAACTATCGAGGTAGCGGGAGGCCCGGCTCCTACGAGCAGTACTTC. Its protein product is CASSSNYRGSGRPGSYEQYF.

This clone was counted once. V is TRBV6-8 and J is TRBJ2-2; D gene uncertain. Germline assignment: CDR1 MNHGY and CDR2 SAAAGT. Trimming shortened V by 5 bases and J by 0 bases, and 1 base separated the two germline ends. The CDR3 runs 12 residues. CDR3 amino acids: CASSPNTGELFF. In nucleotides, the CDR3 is TGTGCCAGCAGTCCGAACACCGGGGAGCTGTTTTTT.

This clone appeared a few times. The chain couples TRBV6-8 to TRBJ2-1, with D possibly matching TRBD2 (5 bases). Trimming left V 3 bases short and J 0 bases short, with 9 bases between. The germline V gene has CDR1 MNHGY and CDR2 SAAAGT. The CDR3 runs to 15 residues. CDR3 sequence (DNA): TGTGCCAGCAGTTATACGGGAATCTCCTACAATGAGCAGTTCTTC. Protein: CASSYTGISYNEQFF.

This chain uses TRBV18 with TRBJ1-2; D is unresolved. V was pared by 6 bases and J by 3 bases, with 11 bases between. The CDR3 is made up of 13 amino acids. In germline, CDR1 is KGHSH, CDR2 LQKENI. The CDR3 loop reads CASSSEADYGYTF. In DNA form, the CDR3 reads TGTGCCAGCTCCTCCGAAGCAGACTATGGCTACACCTTC.

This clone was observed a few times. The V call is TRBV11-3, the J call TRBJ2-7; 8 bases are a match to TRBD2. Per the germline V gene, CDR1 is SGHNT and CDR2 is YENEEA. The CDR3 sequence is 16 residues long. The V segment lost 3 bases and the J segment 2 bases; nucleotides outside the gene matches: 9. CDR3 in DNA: TGTGCCAGCAGCTTTGTAGGTAGCGGGATTCCCTACGAGCAGTACTTC. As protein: CASSFVGSGIPYEQYF.

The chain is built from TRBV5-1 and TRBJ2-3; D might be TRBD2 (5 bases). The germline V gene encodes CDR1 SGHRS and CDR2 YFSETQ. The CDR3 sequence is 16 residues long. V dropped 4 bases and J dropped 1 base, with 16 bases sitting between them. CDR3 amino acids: CASSLGAGSGTDTQYF. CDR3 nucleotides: TGCGCCAGCAGCCTGGGTGCGGGCTCCGGCACAGATACGCAGTATTTT. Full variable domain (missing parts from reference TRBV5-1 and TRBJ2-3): KAGVTQTPRYLIKTRGQQVTLSCSPISGHRSVSWYQQTPGQGLQFLFEYFSETQRNKGNFPGRFSGRQFSNSRSEMNVSTLELGDSALYLCASSLGAGSGTDTQYFGPGTRLTVL.

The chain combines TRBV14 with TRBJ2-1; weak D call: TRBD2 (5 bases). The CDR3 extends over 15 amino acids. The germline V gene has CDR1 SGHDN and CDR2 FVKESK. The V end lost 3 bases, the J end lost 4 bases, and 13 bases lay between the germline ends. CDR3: CASSHRGPFYNEQFF. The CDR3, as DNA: TGTGCCAGCAGCCACCGGGGTCCCTTTTACAATGAGCAGTTCTTC.

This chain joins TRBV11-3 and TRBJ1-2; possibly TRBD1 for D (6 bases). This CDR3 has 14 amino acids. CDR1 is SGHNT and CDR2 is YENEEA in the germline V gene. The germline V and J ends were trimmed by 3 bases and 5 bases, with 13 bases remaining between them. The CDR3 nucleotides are TGTGCCAGCAGCTTGAGGCAGGGGACGTATGGCTACACCTTC. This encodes CASSLRQGTYGYTF.

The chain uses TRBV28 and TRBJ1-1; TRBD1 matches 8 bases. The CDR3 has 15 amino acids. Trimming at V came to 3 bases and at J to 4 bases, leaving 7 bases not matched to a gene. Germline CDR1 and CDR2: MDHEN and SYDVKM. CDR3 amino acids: CASSFPPTGATEAFF. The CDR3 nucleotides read TGTGCCAGCAGTTTCCCCCCGACAGGGGCCACTGAAGCTTTCTTT.

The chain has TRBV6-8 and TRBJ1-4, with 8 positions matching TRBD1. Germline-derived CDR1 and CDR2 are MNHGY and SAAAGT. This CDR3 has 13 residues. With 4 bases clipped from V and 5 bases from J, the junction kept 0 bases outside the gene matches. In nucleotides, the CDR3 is TGTGCCAGCAGTTGGACAGGGAATGAAAAACTGTTTTTT. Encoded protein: CASSWTGNEKLFF.

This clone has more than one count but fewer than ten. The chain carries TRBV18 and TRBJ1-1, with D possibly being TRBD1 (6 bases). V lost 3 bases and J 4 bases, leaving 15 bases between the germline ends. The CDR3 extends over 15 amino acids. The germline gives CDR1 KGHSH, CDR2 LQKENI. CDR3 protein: CASSPIEGDGTEAFF. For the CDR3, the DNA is TGTGCCAGCTCACCGATAGAGGGGGACGGCACTGAAGCTTTCTTT. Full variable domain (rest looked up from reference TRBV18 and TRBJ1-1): NAGVMQNPRHLVRRRGQEARLRCSPMKGHSHVYWYRQLPEEGLKFMVYLQKENIIDESGMPKERFSAEFPKEGPSILRIQQVVRGDSAAYFCASSPIEGDGTEAFFGQGTRLTVV.

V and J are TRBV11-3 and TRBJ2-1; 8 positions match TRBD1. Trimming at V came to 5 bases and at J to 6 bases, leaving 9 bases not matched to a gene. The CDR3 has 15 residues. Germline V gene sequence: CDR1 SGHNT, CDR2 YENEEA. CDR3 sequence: CASSTDRGPRNEQFF. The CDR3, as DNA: TGTGCCAGCAGCACCGACAGGGGCCCTCGCAATGAGCAGTTCTTC.

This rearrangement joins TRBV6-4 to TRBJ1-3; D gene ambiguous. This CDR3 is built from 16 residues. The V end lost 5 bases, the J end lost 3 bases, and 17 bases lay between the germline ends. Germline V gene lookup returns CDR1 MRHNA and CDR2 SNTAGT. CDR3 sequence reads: CASSPHLATIGNTIYF. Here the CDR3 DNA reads TGTGCCAGCAGTCCGCACCTTGCTACGATTGGAAACACCATATATTTT.

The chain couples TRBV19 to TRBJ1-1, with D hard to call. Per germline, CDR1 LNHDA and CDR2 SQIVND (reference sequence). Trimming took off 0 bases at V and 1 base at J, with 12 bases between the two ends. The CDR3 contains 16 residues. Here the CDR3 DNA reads TGTGCCAGTAGTATAGATCGCGGAGGACCGAACACTGAAGCTTTCTTT. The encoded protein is CASSIDRGGPNTEAFF.

For the CDR3, the DNA is TGTGCCAGTAGTATAGATCTAGGGACAGGGGGCGAAGCTTTCTTT. Translated: CASSIDLGTGGEAFF. V and J are TRBV19 and TRBJ1-1, with TRBD1 matching 12 bases. Looked up from germline, CDR1 is LNHDA and CDR2 is SQIVND (reference sequence). The CDR3 covers 15 residues. V gave up 0 bases and J gave up 8 bases; unmatched junction bases: 4.

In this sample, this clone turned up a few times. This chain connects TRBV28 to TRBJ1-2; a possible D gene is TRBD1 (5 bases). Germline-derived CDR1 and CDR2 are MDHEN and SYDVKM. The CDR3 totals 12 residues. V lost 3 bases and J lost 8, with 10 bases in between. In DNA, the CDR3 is TGTGCCAGCAGTTTTGAGGGGTACGGCTACACCTTC. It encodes CASSFEGYGYTF.

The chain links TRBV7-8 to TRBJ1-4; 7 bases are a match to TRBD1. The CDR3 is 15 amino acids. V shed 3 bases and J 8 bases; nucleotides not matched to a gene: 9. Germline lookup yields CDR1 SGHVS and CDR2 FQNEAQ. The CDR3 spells CASSLRNSRGEKLFF. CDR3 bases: TGTGCCAGCAGCTTGAGGAATTCCAGGGGGGAAAAACTGTTTTTT.